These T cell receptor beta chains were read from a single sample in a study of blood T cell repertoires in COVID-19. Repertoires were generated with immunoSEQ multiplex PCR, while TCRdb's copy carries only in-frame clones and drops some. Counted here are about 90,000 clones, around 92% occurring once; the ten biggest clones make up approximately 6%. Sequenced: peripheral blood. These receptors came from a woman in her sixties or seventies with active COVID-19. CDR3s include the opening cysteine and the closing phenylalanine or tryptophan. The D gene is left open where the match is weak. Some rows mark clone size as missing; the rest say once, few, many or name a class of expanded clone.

CDR3aa: CAWARGGSGNTIYF
CDR3nt: TGTGCCTGGGCAAGGGGGGGCTCTGGAAACACCATATATTTT
abundance: -
v_gene: TRBV30
d_gene: -
j_gene: TRBJ1-3

CDR3aa: CASTKQGSDTQYF
CDR3nt: TGTGCCAGCACAAAACAGGGATCGGATACGCAGTATTTT
abundance: -
v_gene: TRBV5-5
d_gene: -
j_gene: TRBJ2-3

CDR3aa: CASSAQGMDGYTF
CDR3nt: TGTGCCAGCAGCGCACAGGGGATGGATGGCTACACCTTC
abundance: -
v_gene: TRBV9
d_gene: TRBD1
j_gene: TRBJ1-2

CDR3aa: CAWGMDSVSYEQYF
CDR3nt: TGTGCCTGGGGGATGGACAGTGTTTCCTACGAGCAGTACTTC
abundance: -
v_gene: TRBV30
d_gene: -
j_gene: TRBJ2-7

CDR3aa: CASSTLGGAPTEAFF
CDR3nt: TGTGCCAGTAGTACGCTAGGAGGGGCGCCCACTGAAGCTTTCTTT
abundance: -
v_gene: TRBV19
d_gene: -
j_gene: TRBJ1-1

CDR3aa: CASTQQQGTDTQYF
CDR3nt: TGTGCCAGCACCCAGCAACAGGGGACAGATACGCAGTATTTT
abundance: -
v_gene: TRBV7-9
d_gene: TRBD1
j_gene: TRBJ2-3

CDR3aa: CASSPPGGPNTEAFF
CDR3nt: TGTGCCAGCAGCCCCCCGGGGGGACCGAACACTGAAGCTTTCTTT
abundance: -
v_gene: TRBV9
d_gene: -
j_gene: TRBJ1-1

CDR3aa: CASSQTGSQPQHF
CDR3nt: TGTGCCAGCAGCCAAACAGGGAGTCAGCCCCAGCATTTT
abundance: once
v_gene: TRBV28
d_gene: -
j_gene: TRBJ1-5

CDR3aa: CAISVGRGGEAFF
CDR3nt: TGTGCCATCAGTGTAGGGCGGGGAGGCGAAGCTTTCTTT
abundance: -
v_gene: TRBV10-3
d_gene: -
j_gene: TRBJ1-1

CDR3aa: CATSEYGTGITDTQYF
CDR3nt: TGTGCCACCAGTGAATATGGGACAGGGATAACAGATACGCAGTATTTT
abundance: -
v_gene: TRBV24-1
d_gene: TRBD1
j_gene: TRBJ2-3

CDR3aa: CASSLVDTTYYEQYF
CDR3nt: TGTGCCAGCAGCTTAGTGGACACCACATACTACGAGCAGTACTTC
abundance: -
v_gene: TRBV11-2
d_gene: -
j_gene: TRBJ2-7

CDR3aa: CASSLGGRGARGYNEQFF
CDR3nt: TGTGCCAGCAGCTTAGGGGGTCGGGGGGCGCGCGGCTACAATGAGCAGTTCTTC
abundance: -
v_gene: TRBV11-3
d_gene: -
j_gene: TRBJ2-1

CDR3aa: CASSLTSGNFRTGELFF
CDR3nt: TGTGCCAGCAGCTTAACTAGCGGGAATTTTAGAACCGGGGAGCTGTTTTTT
abundance: once
v_gene: TRBV7-2
d_gene: TRBD2
j_gene: TRBJ2-2

CDR3aa: CASSILAGTYNEQFF
CDR3nt: TGTGCCAGTAGTATACTTGCGGGGACCTACAATGAGCAGTTCTTC
abundance: -
v_gene: TRBV19
d_gene: -
j_gene: TRBJ2-1

CDR3aa: CAWSVSHRAVGELFF
CDR3nt: TGTGCCTGGAGTGTTTCCCACAGGGCGGTCGGGGAGCTGTTTTTT
abundance: -
v_gene: TRBV30
d_gene: -
j_gene: TRBJ2-2

CDR3aa: CASSEARGSGNTIYF
CDR3nt: TGTGCCAGCAGTGAAGCCAGGGGCTCTGGAAACACCATATATTTT
abundance: -
v_gene: TRBV2
d_gene: -
j_gene: TRBJ1-3

CDR3aa: CASTMAGRYNEQFF
CDR3nt: TGTGCCAGCACCATGGCCGGCAGGTACAATGAGCAGTTCTTC
abundance: -
v_gene: TRBV27
d_gene: -
j_gene: TRBJ2-1

CDR3aa: CASSRDSAWGPYEQYF
CDR3nt: TGTGCCAGTAGTAGGGACAGCGCGTGGGGGCCCTACGAGCAGTACTTC
abundance: -
v_gene: TRBV19
d_gene: TRBD1
j_gene: TRBJ2-7

CDR3aa: CASSPDRTVGEQFF
CDR3nt: TGTGCCAGCAGCCCGGACCGGACAGTCGGTGAGCAGTTCTTC
abundance: -
v_gene: TRBV11-1
d_gene: -
j_gene: TRBJ2-1

CDR3aa: CAGQGPGNTIYF
CDR3nt: TGTGCCGGGCAGGGGCCCGGAAACACCATATATTTT
abundance: -
v_gene: TRBV30
d_gene: -
j_gene: TRBJ1-3

CDR3aa: CASSIGGRYQPQHF
CDR3nt: TGTGCCAGTAGTATTGGAGGCAGGTATCAGCCCCAGCATTTT
abundance: -
v_gene: TRBV19
d_gene: -
j_gene: TRBJ1-5

CDR3aa: CASGEASGNTIYF
CDR3nt: TGTGCCAGCGGGGAGGCCTCTGGAAACACCATATATTTT
abundance: -
v_gene: TRBV6-5
d_gene: -
j_gene: TRBJ1-3

CDR3aa: CASSVSGTGGMRGQFF
CDR3nt: TGTGCCAGCAGTGTCTCCGGGACAGGGGGAATGAGAGGGCAGTTCTTC
abundance: -
v_gene: TRBV6-1
d_gene: TRBD1
j_gene: TRBJ2-1

CDR3aa: CASSLAEGIQETQYF
CDR3nt: TGTGCCAGCAGCTTAGCGGAGGGGATCCAAGAGACCCAGTACTTC
abundance: -
v_gene: TRBV7-8
d_gene: -
j_gene: TRBJ2-5

CDR3aa: CASSFGLESYEQYF
CDR3nt: TGTGCCAGCAGTTTTGGCCTAGAGAGCTACGAGCAGTACTTC
abundance: -
v_gene: TRBV27
d_gene: -
j_gene: TRBJ2-7

CDR3aa: CASRVAGGLNEQFF
CDR3nt: TGTGCCAGTAGGGTAGCGGGGGGGCTTAATGAGCAGTTCTTC
abundance: -
v_gene: TRBV28
d_gene: TRBD2
j_gene: TRBJ2-1

CDR3aa: CAWSRWAGTGDTEAFF
CDR3nt: TGTGCCTGGAGTAGGTGGGCCGGGACAGGTGACACTGAAGCTTTCTTT
abundance: -
v_gene: TRBV30
d_gene: TRBD1
j_gene: TRBJ1-1

CDR3aa: CAWSAGSGYTF
CDR3nt: TGTGCCTGGAGTGCGGGTAGTGGCTACACCTTC
abundance: once
v_gene: TRBV30
d_gene: -
j_gene: TRBJ1-2

CDR3aa: CASSLLNTGELFF
CDR3nt: TGTGCCAGCAGCTTACTCAACACCGGGGAGCTGTTTTTT
abundance: -
v_gene: TRBV11-2
d_gene: -
j_gene: TRBJ2-2

CDR3aa: CASSLLPGGTEAFF
CDR3nt: TGTGCCAGCAGCTTATTGCCAGGGGGCACTGAAGCTTTCTTT
abundance: -
v_gene: TRBV11-2
d_gene: TRBD1
j_gene: TRBJ1-1

CDR3aa: CAISEAGDRGINSPLHF
CDR3nt: TGTGCCATCAGTGAGGCAGGGGACAGGGGAATTAATTCACCCCTCCACTTT
abundance: -
v_gene: TRBV10-3
d_gene: TRBD1
j_gene: TRBJ1-6

CDR3aa: CASSLGAGYGYTF
CDR3nt: TGTGCCAGCAGCCTCGGTGCTGGCTATGGCTACACCTTC
abundance: -
v_gene: TRBV7-2
d_gene: -
j_gene: TRBJ1-2

CDR3aa: CASSPSNQPQHF
CDR3nt: TGTGCCAGCAGCCCCTCGAATCAGCCCCAGCATTTT
abundance: -
v_gene: TRBV12-3/TRBV12-4
d_gene: -
j_gene: TRBJ1-5

CDR3aa: CASSQAGIAKNIQYF
CDR3nt: TGTGCCAGCAGCCAGGCAGGGATAGCCAAAAACATTCAGTACTTC
abundance: once
v_gene: TRBV27
d_gene: -
j_gene: TRBJ2-4

CDR3aa: CASSVGQGRGSYGYTF
CDR3nt: TGTGCCAGCAGCGTAGGCCAGGGTAGGGGCTCCTATGGCTACACCTTC
abundance: -
v_gene: TRBV9
d_gene: -
j_gene: TRBJ1-2

CDR3aa: CSATSGFEQYF
CDR3nt: TGCAGTGCTACTTCCGGTTTCGAGCAGTACTTC
abundance: once
v_gene: TRBV20-1
d_gene: -
j_gene: TRBJ2-7

CDR3aa: CASSSRGFGFSYNEQFF
CDR3nt: TGTGCCAGCAGCTCGAGGGGGTTCGGATTCTCCTACAATGAGCAGTTCTTC
abundance: -
v_gene: TRBV11-2
d_gene: -
j_gene: TRBJ2-1

CDR3aa: CASSIKLDQPQHF
CDR3nt: TGTGCCAGTAGTATAAAGTTAGATCAGCCCCAGCATTTT
abundance: -
v_gene: TRBV19
d_gene: -
j_gene: TRBJ1-5

CDR3aa: CASSGEGRGLRYEQYF
CDR3nt: TGTGCCAGCAGCGGAGAAGGTAGGGGACTACGGTACGAGCAGTACTTC
abundance: once
v_gene: TRBV9
d_gene: TRBD2
j_gene: TRBJ2-7

CDR3aa: CASSIQQGAFGEQYF
CDR3nt: TGTGCCAGTAGTATTCAACAGGGGGCGTTCGGGGAGCAGTACTTC
abundance: -
v_gene: TRBV19
d_gene: TRBD1
j_gene: TRBJ2-7

CDR3aa: CASSVGVGTDRAYEQYF
CDR3nt: TGTGCCAGCAGCGTAGGGGTGGGGACAGATCGAGCCTACGAGCAGTACTTC
abundance: -
v_gene: TRBV9
d_gene: TRBD1
j_gene: TRBJ2-7

CDR3aa: CAISDGTSGTYNEQFF
CDR3nt: TGTGCCATCAGTGATGGGACTAGCGGGACCTACAATGAGCAGTTCTTC
abundance: -
v_gene: TRBV10-3
d_gene: TRBD2
j_gene: TRBJ2-1

CDR3aa: CASSSPQGLHGGETQYF
CDR3nt: TGTGCCAGCAGCTCGCCACAGGGCTTGCATGGGGGTGAGACCCAGTACTTC
abundance: -
v_gene: TRBV7-6
d_gene: -
j_gene: TRBJ2-5

CDR3aa: CASSQGPPYEQYF
CDR3nt: TGTGCCAGCAGCCAGGGGCCCCCCTACGAGCAGTACTTC
abundance: -
v_gene: TRBV14
d_gene: -
j_gene: TRBJ2-7

CDR3aa: CASSLRSLASNNEQFF
CDR3nt: TGTGCCAGCAGTTTAAGATCTCTGGCCTCGAACAATGAGCAGTTCTTC
abundance: -
v_gene: TRBV28
d_gene: -
j_gene: TRBJ2-1

CDR3aa: CASSLDWSNQPQHF
CDR3nt: TGCGCCAGCAGCTTGGACTGGAGCAATCAGCCCCAGCATTTT
abundance: once
v_gene: TRBV5-1
d_gene: -
j_gene: TRBJ1-5

CDR3aa: CASSSEGGSYNEQFF
CDR3nt: TGTGCCAGCAGCTCCGAAGGGGGCTCCTACAATGAGCAGTTCTTC
abundance: -
v_gene: TRBV5-4
d_gene: -
j_gene: TRBJ2-1

CDR3aa: CASSLARQGVHQPQHF
CDR3nt: TGTGCCAGCAGCTTAGCCCGTCAGGGGGTGCATCAGCCCCAGCATTTT
abundance: once
v_gene: TRBV7-2
d_gene: TRBD1
j_gene: TRBJ1-5

CDR3aa: CASSGGKETQYF
CDR3nt: TGTGCCAGCAGTGGTGGCAAAGAGACCCAGTACTTC
abundance: -
v_gene: TRBV6-6
d_gene: -
j_gene: TRBJ2-5

CDR3aa: CASSPFPARVSNQPQHF
CDR3nt: TGTGCCAGCAGCCCTTTTCCAGCCCGGGTTTCTAATCAGCCCCAGCATTTT
abundance: -
v_gene: TRBV9
d_gene: -
j_gene: TRBJ1-5

CDR3aa: CASSGQGAGEKLFF
CDR3nt: TGTGCCAGCAGTGGACAGGGGGCGGGGGAAAAACTGTTTTTT
abundance: once
v_gene: TRBV2
d_gene: TRBD1
j_gene: TRBJ1-4

CDR3aa: CASSQRTGINSPLHF
CDR3nt: TGTGCCAGCAGTCAGCGGACAGGGATCAATTCACCCCTCCACTTT
abundance: once
v_gene: TRBV6-5
d_gene: TRBD1
j_gene: TRBJ1-6

CDR3aa: CASIRDRERYGYTF
CDR3nt: TGTGCCAGCATTCGGGACAGGGAGAGGTATGGCTACACCTTC
abundance: -
v_gene: TRBV2
d_gene: TRBD1
j_gene: TRBJ1-2

CDR3aa: CASSLHILAGGNYEQYF
CDR3nt: TGCGCCAGCAGCTTGCATATACTAGCGGGAGGTAACTACGAGCAGTACTTC
abundance: -
v_gene: TRBV5-1
d_gene: TRBD2
j_gene: TRBJ2-7

CDR3aa: CASSLGQGRNGYTF
CDR3nt: TGTGCCAGCTCACTAGGACAGGGGAGGAATGGCTACACCTTC
abundance: -
v_gene: TRBV18
d_gene: TRBD1
j_gene: TRBJ1-2